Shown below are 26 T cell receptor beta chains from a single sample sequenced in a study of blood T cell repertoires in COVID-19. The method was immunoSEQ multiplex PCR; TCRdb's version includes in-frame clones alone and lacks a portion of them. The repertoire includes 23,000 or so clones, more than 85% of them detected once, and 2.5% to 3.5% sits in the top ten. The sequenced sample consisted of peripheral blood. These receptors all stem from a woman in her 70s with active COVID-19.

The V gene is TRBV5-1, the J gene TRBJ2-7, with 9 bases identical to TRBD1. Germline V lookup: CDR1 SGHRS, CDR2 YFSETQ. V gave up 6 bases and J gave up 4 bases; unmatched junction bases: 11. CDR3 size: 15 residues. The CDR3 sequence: CASTSQGTGKYEQYF. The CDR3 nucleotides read TGCGCCAGCACATCCCAGGGGACAGGGAAATACGAGCAGTACTTC.

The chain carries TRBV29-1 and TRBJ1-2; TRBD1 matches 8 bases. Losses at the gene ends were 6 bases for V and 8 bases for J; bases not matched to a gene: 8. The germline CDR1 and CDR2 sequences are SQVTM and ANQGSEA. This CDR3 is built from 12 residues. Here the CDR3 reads CSVANQGAGYTF. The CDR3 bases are TGCAGCGTAGCAAATCAGGGGGCGGGCTACACCTTC.

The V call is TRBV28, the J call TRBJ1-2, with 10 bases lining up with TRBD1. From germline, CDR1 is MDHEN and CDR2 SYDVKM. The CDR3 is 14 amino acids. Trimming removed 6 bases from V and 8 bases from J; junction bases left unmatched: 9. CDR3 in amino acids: CASSRRTGGRGYTF. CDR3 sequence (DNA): TGTGCCAGCAGCCGAAGGACAGGGGGTAGGGGCTACACCTTC.

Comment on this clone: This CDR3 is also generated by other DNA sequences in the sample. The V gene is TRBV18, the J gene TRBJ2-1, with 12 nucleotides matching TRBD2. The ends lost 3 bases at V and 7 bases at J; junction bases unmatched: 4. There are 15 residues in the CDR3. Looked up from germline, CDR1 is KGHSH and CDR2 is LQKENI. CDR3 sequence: CASSPGLAGGNEQFF. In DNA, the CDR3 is TGTGCCAGCTCACCGGGACTAGCGGGCGGAAATGAGCAGTTCTTC.

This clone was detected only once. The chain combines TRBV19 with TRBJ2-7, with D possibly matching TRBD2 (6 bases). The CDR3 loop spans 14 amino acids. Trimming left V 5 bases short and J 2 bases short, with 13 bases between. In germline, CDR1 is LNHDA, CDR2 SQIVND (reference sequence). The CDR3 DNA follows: TGTGCCAGTAGTTGGCGTTCGGGGGCCTACGAGCAGTACTTC. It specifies CASSWRSGAYEQYF.

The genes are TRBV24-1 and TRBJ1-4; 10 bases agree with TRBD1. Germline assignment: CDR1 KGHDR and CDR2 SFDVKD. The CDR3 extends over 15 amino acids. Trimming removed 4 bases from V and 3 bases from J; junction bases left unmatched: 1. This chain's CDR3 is CATSEGTGANEKLFF. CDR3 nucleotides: TGTGCCACCAGTGAGGGGACAGGGGCTAATGAAAAACTGTTTTTT.

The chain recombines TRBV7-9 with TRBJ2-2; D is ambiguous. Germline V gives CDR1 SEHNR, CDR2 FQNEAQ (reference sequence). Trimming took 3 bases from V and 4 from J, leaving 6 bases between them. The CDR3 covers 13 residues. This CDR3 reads CASSLTSTGELFF. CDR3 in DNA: TGTGCCAGCAGCTTGACAAGCACCGGGGAGCTGTTTTTT.

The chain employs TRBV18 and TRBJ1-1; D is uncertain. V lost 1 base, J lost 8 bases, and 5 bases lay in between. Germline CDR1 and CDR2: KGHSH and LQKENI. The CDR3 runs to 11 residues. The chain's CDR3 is CASSPLREAFF. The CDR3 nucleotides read TGTGCCAGCTCACCACTCAGGGAAGCTTTCTTT.

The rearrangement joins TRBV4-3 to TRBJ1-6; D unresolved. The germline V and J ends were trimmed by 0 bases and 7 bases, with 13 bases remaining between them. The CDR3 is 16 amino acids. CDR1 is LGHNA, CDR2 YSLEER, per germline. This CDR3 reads CASSQDHGARNSPLHF. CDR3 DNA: TGCGCCAGCAGCCAAGATCACGGCGCGCGGAATTCACCCCTCCACTTT.

The CDR3 region is CASSPPWGAGANVLTF. CDR3 DNA sequence: TGTGCCAGCAGCCCTCCTTGGGGGGCTGGGGCCAACGTCCTGACTTTC. The chain is built from TRBV28 and TRBJ2-6; perhaps TRBD2 as D (6 bases). The CDR3 totals 16 residues. The V gene lost 6 bases and the J gene lost 2 bases, with 14 bases spanning the gap. Germline V gives CDR1 MDHEN, CDR2 SYDVKM.

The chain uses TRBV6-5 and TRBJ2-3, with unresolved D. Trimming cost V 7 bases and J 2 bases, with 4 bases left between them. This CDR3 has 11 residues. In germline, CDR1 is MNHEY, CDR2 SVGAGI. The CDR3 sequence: CASTNTDTQYF. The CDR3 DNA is TGTGCCAGCACTAACACAGATACGCAGTATTTT.

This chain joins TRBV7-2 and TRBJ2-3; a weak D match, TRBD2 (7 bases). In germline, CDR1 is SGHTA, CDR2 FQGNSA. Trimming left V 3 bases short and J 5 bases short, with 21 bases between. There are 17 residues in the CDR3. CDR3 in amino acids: CASSLYLGGRAGDTQYF. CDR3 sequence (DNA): TGTGCCAGCAGCTTGTACTTAGGGGGGAGGGCCGGAGATACGCAGTATTTT.

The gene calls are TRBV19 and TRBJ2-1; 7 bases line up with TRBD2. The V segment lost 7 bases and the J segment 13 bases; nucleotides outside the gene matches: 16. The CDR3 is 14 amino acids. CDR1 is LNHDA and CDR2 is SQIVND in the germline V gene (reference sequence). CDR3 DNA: TGTGCCAGTACCCCAAAGGGAGGGAATAGGGATCAGTTCTTC. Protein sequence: CASTPKGGNRDQFF.

The CDR3 is CASTLGDYTEAFF. Written as DNA, the CDR3 is TGTGCCAGCACCCTCGGGGACTACACTGAAGCTTTCTTT. J is TRBJ1-1 and V is TRBV28, with D perhaps TRBD1 (5 bases). This CDR3 region has 13 residues. Germline V lookup: CDR1 MDHEN, CDR2 SYDVKM. V was clipped by 7 bases and J by 3 bases, with 12 bases between them.

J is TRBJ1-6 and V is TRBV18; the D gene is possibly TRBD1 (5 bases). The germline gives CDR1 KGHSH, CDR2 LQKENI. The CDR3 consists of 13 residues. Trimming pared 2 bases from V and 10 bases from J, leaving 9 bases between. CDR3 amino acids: CASSPGRDSPLHF. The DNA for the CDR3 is TGTGCCAGCTCACCAGGGAGGGACTCACCCCTCCACTTT.

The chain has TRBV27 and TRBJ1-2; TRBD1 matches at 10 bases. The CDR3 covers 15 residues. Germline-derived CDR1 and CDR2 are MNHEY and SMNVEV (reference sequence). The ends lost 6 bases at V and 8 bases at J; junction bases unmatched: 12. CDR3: CASRPGDRGTFGYTF. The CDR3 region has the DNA TGTGCCAGCAGGCCTGGGGACAGGGGCACATTCGGCTACACCTTC.

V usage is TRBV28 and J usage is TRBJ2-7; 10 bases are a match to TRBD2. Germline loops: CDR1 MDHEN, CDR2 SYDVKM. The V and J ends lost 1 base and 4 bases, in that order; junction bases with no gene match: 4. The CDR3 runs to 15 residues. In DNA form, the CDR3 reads TGTGCCAGCAGTTTATCCGCTAGCGGGAGTTACGAGCAGTACTTC. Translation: CASSLSASGSYEQYF. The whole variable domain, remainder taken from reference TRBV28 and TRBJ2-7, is DVKVTQSSRYLVKRTGEKVFLECVQDMDHENMFWYRQDPGLGLRLIYFSYDVKMKEKGDIPEGYSVSREKKERFSLILESASTNQTSMYLCASSLSASGSYEQYFGPGTRLTVT.

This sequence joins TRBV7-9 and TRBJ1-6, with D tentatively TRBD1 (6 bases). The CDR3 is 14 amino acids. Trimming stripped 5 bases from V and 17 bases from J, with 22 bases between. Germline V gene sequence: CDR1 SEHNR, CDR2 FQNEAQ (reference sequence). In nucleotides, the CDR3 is TGTGCCAGCAGCCCGTATACAGGGAGGGCTGCCTTCCACTTT. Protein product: CASSPYTGRAAFHF. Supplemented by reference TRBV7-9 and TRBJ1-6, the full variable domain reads DTGVSQNPRHKITKRGQNVTFRCDPISEHNRLYWYRQTLGQGPEFLTYFQNEAQLEKSRLLSDRFSAERPKGSFSTLEIQRTEQGDSAMYLCASSPYTGRAAFHFGNGTRLTVT.

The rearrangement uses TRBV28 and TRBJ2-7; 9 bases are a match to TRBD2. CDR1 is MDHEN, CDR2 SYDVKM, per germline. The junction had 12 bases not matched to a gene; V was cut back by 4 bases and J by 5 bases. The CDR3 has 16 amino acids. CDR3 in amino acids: CASSSITGTSLHEQYF. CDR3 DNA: TGTGCCAGCAGTTCTATCACCGGGACTAGCTTGCACGAGCAGTACTTC. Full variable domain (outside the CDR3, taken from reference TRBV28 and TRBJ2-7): DVKVTQSSRYLVKRTGEKVFLECVQDMDHENMFWYRQDPGLGLRLIYFSYDVKMKEKGDIPEGYSVSREKKERFSLILESASTNQTSMYLCASSSITGTSLHEQYFGPGTRLTVT.

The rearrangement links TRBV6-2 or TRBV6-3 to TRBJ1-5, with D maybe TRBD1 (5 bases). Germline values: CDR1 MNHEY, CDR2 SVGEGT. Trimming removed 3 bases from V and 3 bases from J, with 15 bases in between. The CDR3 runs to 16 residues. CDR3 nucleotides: TGTGCCAGCAGTTATTCGAATGACAGAGACAATCAGCCCCAGCATTTT. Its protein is CASSYSNDRDNQPQHF.

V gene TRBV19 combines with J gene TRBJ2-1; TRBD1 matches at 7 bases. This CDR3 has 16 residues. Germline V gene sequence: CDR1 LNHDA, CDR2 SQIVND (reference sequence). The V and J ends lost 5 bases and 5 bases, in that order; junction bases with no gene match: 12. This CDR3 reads CASSAYRGKMDNEQFF. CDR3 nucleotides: TGTGCCAGTAGTGCCTACAGGGGTAAAATGGACAATGAGCAGTTCTTC. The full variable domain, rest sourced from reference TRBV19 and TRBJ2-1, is DGGITQSPKYLFRKEGQNVTLSCEQNLNHDAMYWYRQDPGQGLRLIYYSQIVNDFQKGDIAEGYSVSREKKESFPLTVTSAQKNPTAFYLCASSAYRGKMDNEQFFGPGTRLTVL.

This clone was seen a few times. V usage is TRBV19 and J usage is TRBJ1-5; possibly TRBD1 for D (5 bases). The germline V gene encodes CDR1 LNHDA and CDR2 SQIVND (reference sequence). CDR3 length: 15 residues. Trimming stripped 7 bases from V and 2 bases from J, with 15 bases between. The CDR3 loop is CASNGGLPGNQPQHF. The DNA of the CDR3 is TGTGCCAGTAACGGGGGACTCCCGGGCAATCAGCCCCAGCATTTT.

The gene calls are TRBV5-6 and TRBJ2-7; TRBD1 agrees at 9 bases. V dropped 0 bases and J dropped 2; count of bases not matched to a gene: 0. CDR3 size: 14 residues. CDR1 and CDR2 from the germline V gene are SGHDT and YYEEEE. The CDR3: CASSLGQGAYEQYF. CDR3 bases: TGTGCCAGCAGCTTGGGACAGGGGGCCTACGAGCAGTACTTC.

The CDR3 DNA sequence: TGCAGTGCTAGTTGGGGCAGCAATCAGCCCCAGCATTTT. Translating gives CSASWGSNQPQHF. The rearrangement joins TRBV20-1 to TRBJ1-5, with D possibly being TRBD1 (5 bases). Deletions cut 3 bases from V and 1 base from J, with 7 bases between. The germline V gene has CDR1 DFQATT and CDR2 SNEGSKA (reference sequence). This CDR3 spans 13 amino acids.

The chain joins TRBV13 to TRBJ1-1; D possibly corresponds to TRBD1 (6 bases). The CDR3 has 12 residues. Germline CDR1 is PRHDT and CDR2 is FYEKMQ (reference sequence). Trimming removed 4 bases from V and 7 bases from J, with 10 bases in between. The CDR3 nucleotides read TGTGCCAGCAGCTCGGGACACCGTGAAGCTTTCTTT. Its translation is CASSSGHREAFF.

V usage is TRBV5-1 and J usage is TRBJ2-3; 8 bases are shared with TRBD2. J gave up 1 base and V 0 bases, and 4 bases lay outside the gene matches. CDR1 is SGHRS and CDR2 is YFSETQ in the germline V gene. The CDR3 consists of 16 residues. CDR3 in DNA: TGCGCCAGCAGCTTGGCGGGAGGGCCGGGCACAGATACGCAGTATTTT. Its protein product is CASSLAGGPGTDTQYF.